This T cell receptor (beta chain) was sequenced during a study of beta chain features in type 1 diabetes. CDR3 length: 14 residues. Trimming removed 5 bases from V and 13 bases from J; junction bases left unmatched: 12. The germline gives CDR1 SGHTA, CDR2 FQGNSA. The isolated RNA, all of it, was reverse transcribed, so expressed TCRB transcripts were what got sequenced. Each sample of naive, central memory or regulatory T cells had, on average, roughly 3.4 million reads. Some clones are missing from TCRdb's copy, which holds only in-frame ones; the method was immunoSEQ multiplex PCR. The sample holds hundreds of thousands of clones; around 28% are singletons and the top ten take around 0.065%.

J is TRBJ2-2 and V is TRBV7-2, with 8 bases lining up with TRBD2. Specimen: naive CD4+ T cells from blood. The TCR comes from a man in his late teens or twenties in good health. The CDR3 region is CASSPKRGSGTLFF. As DNA, the CDR3 is TGTGCCAGCAGCCCGAAGCGGGGGTCGGGTACGCTGTTTTTT.